A single sample is the source of the 29 T cell receptor beta chains below, sequenced in a study of radiotherapy plus CTLA-4 blockade in lung cancer. Only in-frame clones appear in the TCRdb table, and some are missing; sequencing was by immunoSEQ multiplex PCR. This table holds some 74,000 clones, 78% found once. The sample consisted of peripheral blood, taken from a patient treated with radiotherapy plus ipilimumab. The receptor set was obtained from a human donor with non-small cell lung cancer who had a complete response to radiotherapy plus ipilimumab.

A word on this clone: Other DNA sequences in the sample encode the same CDR3. The genes are TRBV2 and TRBJ2-4, with D perhaps TRBD1 (5 bases). V dropped 3 bases and J dropped 3 bases, with 12 bases sitting between them. The CDR3 consists of 15 residues. Germline V gives CDR1 SNHLY, CDR2 FYNNEI. CDR3 DNA: TGTGCCAGCAGTGATCAGGGTTTGAGCAAAAACATTCAGTACTTC. Amino acids: CASSDQGLSKNIQYF.

The V call is TRBV21-1, the J call TRBJ2-7; the table's D call, TRBD2, has no DNA check behind it. TRBV21-1 is a pseudogene. This CDR3 is built from 16 residues. This chain's CDR3 is CASSKALKREVDEQYV. The DNA of the CDR3 is TGTGCCAGCAGCAAAGCGCTCAAGCGGGAGGTGGACGAGCAGTACGTC.

V gene TRBV7-2 combines with J gene TRBJ2-3, with D unresolved. The CDR3 length is 14 residues. The germline gives CDR1 SGHTA, CDR2 FQGNSA. V gave up 5 bases and J gave up 2 bases, with 11 bases separating them. CDR3 region: CASSSDTATDTQYF. The CDR3 DNA follows: TGTGCCAGCAGCAGTGACACGGCCACAGATACGCAGTATTTT.

The rearrangement links TRBV7-6 to TRBJ2-2, with TRBD2 matching over 8 bases. Looked up from germline, CDR1 is SGHVS and CDR2 is FNYEAQ. The V and J ends lost 1 base and 1 base, in that order; junction bases with no gene match: 2. The CDR3 loop spans 16 amino acids. The CDR3, as DNA: TGTGCCAGCAGCTTAGTAGCGGGACAGAACACCGGGGAGCTGTTTTTT. Its protein is CASSLVAGQNTGELFF.

The chain uses TRBV10-3 and TRBJ2-2; 15 positions match TRBD2. The CDR3 is 17 residues long. Germline CDR1 and CDR2: ENHRY and SYGVKD. J gave up 3 bases and V 4 bases, and 3 bases lay outside the gene matches. The DNA for the CDR3 is TGTGCCATCAGTGGGACTAGCGGGGGGGCCGACACCGGGGAGCTGTTTTTT. This encodes CAISGTSGGADTGELFF.

The chain uses TRBV5-5 and TRBJ2-7; maybe TRBD1 (6 bases). The V end lost 4 bases, the J end lost 1 base, and 12 bases lay between the germline ends. The CDR3 is 14 amino acids. The V gene's germline CDR1 is SGHKS and CDR2 YYEKEE (reference sequence). CDR3 bases: TGTGCCAGCAGCGCCCGGGACAAATCCTACGAGCAGTACGTC. This codes for CASSARDKSYEQYV.

This chain uses TRBV5-1 with TRBJ2-2; D may match TRBD1 or TRBD2 (5 bases each). The V gene lost 7 bases and the J gene lost 7 bases, with 23 bases spanning the gap. The CDR3 runs 16 residues. Germline V gene sequence: CDR1 SGHRS, CDR2 YFSETQ. The DNA of the CDR3 is TGCGCCAGCGGACTTATGGCGCATCAGGGCAGCGGGGAGCTGTTTTTT. Protein: CASGLMAHQGSGELFF.

The chain joins TRBV30 to TRBJ1-3; maybe TRBD1 (5 bases). Trimming removed 5 bases at V and 4 bases at J, with 12 bases between. Germline CDR1 is GTSNPN and CDR2 is SVGIG (reference sequence). This CDR3 is built from 13 residues. CDR3 region: CAWVRGAGNTIYF. The CDR3 DNA reads as TGTGCCTGGGTTAGGGGAGCCGGAAACACCATATATTTT.

The gene calls are TRBV19 and TRBJ2-5; D is unresolved. CDR1 and CDR2 (germline): LNHDA, SQIVND (reference sequence). Trimming cost V 3 bases and J 4 bases, with 6 bases left between them. This CDR3 contains 12 residues. The CDR3 DNA is TGTGCCAGTAGTATTTCCGGAGAGACCCAGTACTTC. The encoded protein is CASSISGETQYF.

The chain is built from TRBV7-9 and TRBJ1-2, with D perhaps matching TRBD1 (5 bases). The CDR3 sequence is 12 residues long. The V end lost 1 base, the J end lost 6 bases, and 6 bases lay between the germline ends. Germline V lookup: CDR1 SEHNR, CDR2 FQNEAQ (reference sequence). CDR3 amino acids: CASSLGQNGYTF. As DNA, the CDR3 is TGTGCCAGCAGCTTAGGACAGAATGGCTACACCTTC.

The V and J genes are TRBV7-2 and TRBJ1-1; D uncertain. CDR1 is SGHTA, CDR2 FQGNSA, per germline. V was pared by 3 bases and J by 7 bases, with 9 bases between. This CDR3 region has 12 residues. This CDR3 is CASSLNTREAFF. The CDR3 DNA reads as TGTGCCAGCAGCTTGAACACCCGTGAAGCTTTCTTT.

The rearrangement joins TRBV7-2 to TRBJ2-2, with D possibly matching TRBD1 (6 bases). Between the trimmed V and J ends, which lost 4 bases and 1 base, there was a span of 13 bases. Germline CDR1 is SGHTA and CDR2 is FQGNSA. The CDR3 covers 16 residues. The CDR3, as DNA: TGTGCCAGCAGCTCGGGACAAATAAAGAACACCGGGGAGCTGTTTTTT. It translates to CASSSGQIKNTGELFF.

The V and J genes are TRBV19 and TRBJ1-1, with D perhaps TRBD1 (6 bases). The CDR3 runs to 14 residues. V was cut by 6 bases and J by 0 bases, with 11 bases left in between. The germline CDR1 and CDR2 sequences are LNHDA and SQIVND (reference sequence). The CDR3 DNA is TGTGCCAGTAGCCGGGACACTGTGAACACTGAAGCTTTCTTT. Residues: CASSRDTVNTEAFF.

This chain links TRBV5-8 with TRBJ1-3; D possibly corresponds to TRBD1 (5 bases). The germline gives CDR1 SGHTS, CDR2 YDEGEE. V lost 2 bases, J lost 6 bases, and 12 bases lay in between. CDR3 length equals 14 residues. Written as DNA, the CDR3 is TGTGCCAGCAGCTTTGGCGGGGCACCAAACACCATATATTTT. Protein sequence: CASSFGGAPNTIYF. Using reference TRBV5-8 and TRBJ1-3 for the parts outside the CDR3, the full variable domain is EAGVTQSPTHLIKTRGQQATLRCSPISGHTSVYWYQQALGLGLQFLLWYDEGEERNRGNFPPRFSGRQFPNYSSELNVNALELEDSALYLCASSFGGAPNTIYFGEGSWLTVV.

The rearrangement uses TRBV18 and TRBJ2-7; TRBD2 matches 12 bases. With 2 bases clipped from V and 6 bases from J, the junction kept 20 bases outside the gene matches. The CDR3 is 20 amino acids. Germline V gene data show CDR1 as KGHSH and CDR2 as LQKENI. The CDR3 DNA reads TGTGCCAGCTCACCAGTGCCCACTAGCGGGAGGCCCCTTGTAAAGGGCGAGCAGTACGTC. It translates to CASSPVPTSGRPLVKGEQYV.

V gene TRBV16 combines with J gene TRBJ1-6, with D unclear. The CDR3 length is 13 residues. The V gene's germline CDR1 is KGHSY and CDR2 FQNENV. V lost 0 bases to trimming and J lost 10 bases, with 7 bases between them. CDR3 loop: CASSQSRESPLHF. As DNA, the CDR3 is TGTGCCAGCAGCCAATCGAGGGAATCACCCCTCCACTTT.

The rearrangement joins TRBV6-5 to TRBJ1-5; 7 bases align to TRBD1. V gave up 6 bases and J gave up 0 bases; unmatched junction bases: 5. CDR1 is MNHEY, CDR2 SVGAGI, per germline. This CDR3 comprises 15 residues. In DNA form, the CDR3 reads TGTGCCAGCAGCCCGGACAGGTTTAGCAATCAGCCCCAGCATTTT. Its translation is CASSPDRFSNQPQHF.

The rearrangement uses TRBV30 and TRBJ2-3, with D uncertain. Germline-derived CDR1 and CDR2 are GTSNPN and SVGIG (reference sequence). This CDR3 has 14 residues. V lost 8 bases, J lost 4 bases, and 19 bases lay in between. The DNA of the CDR3 is TGTGCCCAGCGTGAAGGCAGCTTAGCAGATACGCAGTATTTT. It codes for CAQREGSLADTQYF.

The chain has TRBV19 and TRBJ2-2, with 8 bases fitting TRBD2. With 4 bases clipped from V and 5 bases from J, the junction kept 6 bases outside the gene matches. The CDR3 extends over 15 amino acids. The germline gives CDR1 LNHDA, CDR2 SQIVND (reference sequence). The CDR3 nucleotides are TGTGCCAGTAGTAGGACGGGAGGGGGGACCGGGGAGCTGTTTTTT. This gives the protein CASSRTGGGTGELFF.

The rearrangement links TRBV7-2 to TRBJ1-2; weak D call: TRBD1 (6 bases). Germline assignment: CDR1 SGHTA and CDR2 FQGNSA. With 5 bases removed from V and 4 bases from J, the gap between germline ends came to 20 bases. The CDR3 is 16 amino acids. CDR3 coding DNA: TGTGCCAGCAGCCTGGACCGAGGGGGGTCCCGCTATGGCTACACCTTC. Residues: CASSLDRGGSRYGYTF.

This sequence joins TRBV19 and TRBJ2-7, with a tentative D call TRBD2 (5 bases). The germline V and J ends were trimmed by 4 bases and 5 bases, with 15 bases remaining between them. CDR1 and CDR2 from the germline V gene are LNHDA and SQIVND (reference sequence). This CDR3 is 14 amino acids long. The CDR3 is CASSNRGIRDEQYF. In DNA form, the CDR3 reads TGTGCCAGTAGTAACCGGGGAATTCGGGACGAGCAGTACTTC.

The chain carries TRBV18 and TRBJ1-2, with D possibly TRBD1 on 6 matching bases. The CDR3 sequence is 14 residues long. Looked up from germline, CDR1 is KGHSH and CDR2 is LQKENI. The germline V and J ends were trimmed by 2 bases and 7 bases, with 14 bases remaining between them. CDR3 in amino acids: CASSPGGARSGYTF. Written as DNA, the CDR3 is TGTGCCAGCTCACCAGGGGGCGCAAGATCTGGCTACACCTTC.

In this sample, this clone turned up once. The rearrangement uses TRBV6-5 and TRBJ1-2; D gene uncertain. The CDR3 sequence is 12 residues long. Trimming shortened V by 6 bases and J by 4 bases, and 9 bases separated the two germline ends. Germline V gives CDR1 MNHEY, CDR2 SVGAGI. The CDR3 nucleotides are TGTGCCAGCAGGCGGTTTTCCTATGGCTACACCTTC. This encodes CASRRFSYGYTF.

CDR3 nucleotides: TGCGCCAGCAGTCAATCGGGACTAGCGGGGGAGATCTACAATGAGCAGTTCTTC. Its translation: CASSQSGLAGEIYNEQFF. The chain couples TRBV23-1 to TRBJ2-1; 14 nucleotides line up with TRBD2. TRBV23-1 is known as an ORF, though its function is uncertain. CDR3 length: 18 residues. The ends lost 0 bases at V and 3 bases at J; junction bases unmatched: 4.

CDR3 bases: TGCAGCGTCCCCCTACAGGGAAGTCCGGGCGATACGCAGTATTTT. Amino acids: CSVPLQGSPGDTQYF. The V and J genes are TRBV29-1 and TRBJ2-3, with D possibly matching TRBD1 (6 bases). Trimming shortened V by 6 bases and J by 6 bases, and 22 bases separated the two germline ends. This CDR3 region has 15 residues. CDR1 and CDR2 (germline): SQVTM, ANQGSEA.

The chain recombines TRBV29-1 with TRBJ1-2; D possibly corresponds to TRBD1 (5 bases). Germline-derived CDR1 and CDR2 are SQVTM and ANQGSEA. Trimming pared 4 bases from V and 4 bases from J, leaving 13 bases between. The CDR3 is 13 residues long. The CDR3 nucleotides are TGCAGCGTTGGACCGCTGGGGCTCTATGGCTACACCTTC. It codes for CSVGPLGLYGYTF. Drawing the rest from reference TRBV29-1 and TRBJ1-2, the complete variable domain is SAVISQKPSRDICQRGTSLTIQCQVDSQVTMMFWYRQQPGQSLTLIATANQGSEATYESGFVIDKFPISRPNLTFSTLTVSNMSPEDSSIYLCSVGPLGLYGYTFGSGTRLTVV.

The chain links TRBV28 to TRBJ2-2, with 8 bases identical to TRBD2. The CDR3 runs to 15 residues. Germline V gene sequence: CDR1 MDHEN, CDR2 SYDVKM. V was pared by 8 bases and J by 4 bases, with 9 bases of the junction left unmatched. CDR3 coding DNA: TGTGCCAGCGGTTCTCCGGGACTAGTCACCGGGGAGCTGTTTTTT. It encodes CASGSPGLVTGELFF.

The chain uses TRBV2 and TRBJ1-5; TRBD1 might be the D (5 bases). There are 14 residues in the CDR3. Per the germline V gene, CDR1 is SNHLY and CDR2 is FYNNEI. Trimming cost V 8 bases and J 2 bases, with 13 bases left between them. The chain's CDR3 is CASGAARGNQPQHF. In DNA, the CDR3 is TGTGCCAGCGGGGCAGCCCGGGGCAATCAGCCCCAGCATTTT. Supplemented by reference TRBV2 and TRBJ1-5, the full variable domain reads EPEVTQTPSHQVTQMGQEVILRCVPISNHLYFYWYRQILGQKVEFLVSFYNNEISEKSEIFDDQFSVERPDGSNFTLKIRSTKLEDSAMYFCASGAARGNQPQHFGDGTRLSIL.

This rearrangement joins TRBV4-1 to TRBJ2-7; TRBD1 is a possible D gene (6 bases). Per germline, CDR1 MGHRA and CDR2 YSYEKL. This CDR3 region has 15 residues. V lost 0 bases, J lost 0 bases, and 9 bases lay in between. As DNA, the CDR3 is TGCGCCAGCAGCCAAGAGTACAGGGACTCCTACGAGCAGTACTTC. Its translation is CASSQEYRDSYEQYF.